The 18 T cell receptor beta chains listed next were all sequenced from one sample in a study of control samples from healthy donors and cancer patients. Profiling relied on immunoSEQ multiplex PCR, and the TCRdb table lists in-frame clones only, not all of them. The sample comprises around 200,000 clones, 85% to 95% of which are singletons, and 1.5% rests with the top ten. Sequencing was done on a sample of blood. Receptors originate from a man aged 50-60 years in good health.

The chain combines TRBV4-3 with TRBJ2-7; D call uncertain. Trimming pared 0 bases from V and 1 base from J, leaving 7 bases between. Germline-derived CDR1 and CDR2 are LGHNA and YSLEER. The CDR3 covers 14 residues. The DNA of the CDR3 is TGCGCCAGCAGCCAAGAACTCAGATCCTACGAGCAGTACTTC. Amino acid sequence: CASSQELRSYEQYF.

V and J are TRBV9 and TRBJ2-7; the match to TRBD1 covers 10 bases. The CDR3 is made up of 15 amino acids. Losses at the gene ends were 0 bases for V and 4 bases for J; bases not matched to a gene: 4. Germline V gives CDR1 SGDLS, CDR2 YYNGEE. In nucleotides, the CDR3 is TGTGCCAGCAGCGTAGCCGGACAGGGGGTTTACGAGCAGTACTTC. It translates to CASSVAGQGVYEQYF.

Only one count was recorded for this clone. J is TRBJ2-7 and V is TRBV28; TRBD1 aligns across 10 bases. Germline CDR1 is MDHEN and CDR2 is SYDVKM. V was clipped by 6 bases and J by 3 bases; unmatched bases: 11. The CDR3 contains 16 residues. The CDR3 region is CASRRQGAKSHYEQYV. The CDR3 coding sequence is TGTGCCAGCAGACGACAGGGGGCGAAGTCTCACTACGAGCAGTACGTC.

The chain joins TRBV27 to TRBJ2-2; 11 nucleotides line up with TRBD1. CDR3 length: 14 amino acids. CDR1 is MNHEY, CDR2 SMNVEV, per germline (reference sequence). The V gene end was trimmed by 8 bases and the J gene end by 6 bases; junction bases not matched to a gene: 5. In nucleotides, the CDR3 is TGTGCCAGCGGGGACAGGGGGGCAGCCGGGGAGCTGTTTTTT. Translated, it gives CASGDRGAAGELFF.

J is TRBJ1-6 and V is TRBV2; D call uncertain. CDR1 is SNHLY and CDR2 is FYNNEI in the germline V gene. The CDR3 consists of 14 residues. Trimming stripped 5 bases from V and 9 bases from J, with 14 bases between. The chain's CDR3 is CASSLLEQRSPLHF. CDR3 coding DNA: TGTGCCAGCAGTCTCTTGGAACAGCGTTCACCCCTCCACTTT.

The rearrangement links TRBV18 to TRBJ1-5; tentatively, D is TRBD1 (6 bases). Deletions cut 6 bases from V and 2 bases from J, with 11 bases between. This CDR3 is built from 14 residues. The germline gives CDR1 KGHSH, CDR2 LQKENI. DNA for the CDR3: TGTGCCAGCTCCAGGGGCAGGGGCAATCAGCCCCAGCATTTT. Protein: CASSRGRGNQPQHF.

The chain combines TRBV18 with TRBJ1-1; 9 bases fit TRBD1. The germline V gene encodes CDR1 KGHSH and CDR2 LQKENI. The CDR3 length is 15 residues. Germline trimming cut 4 bases from V and 0 bases from J; bases unmatched to any gene: 3. The CDR3 nucleotides read TGTGCCAGCTCACAGGGACAGGGAATGAACACTGAAGCTTTCTTT. Translated, it gives CASSQGQGMNTEAFF.

V and J are TRBV18 and TRBJ1-2; 7 positions agree with TRBD1. Looked up from germline, CDR1 is KGHSH and CDR2 is LQKENI. The CDR3 is 15 residues long. Germline trimming cut 1 base from V and 2 bases from J; bases unmatched to any gene: 4. The CDR3 nucleotides are TGTGCCAGCTCACCACGCCAGGGGGTGAACTATGGCTACACCTTC. Amino acid sequence: CASSPRQGVNYGYTF.

The chain links TRBV2 to TRBJ1-4; weak D call: TRBD1 (5 bases). V lost 0 bases, J lost 14 bases, and 19 bases lay in between. Germline CDR1 and CDR2: SNHLY and FYNNEI. This CDR3 region has 15 residues. This chain's CDR3 is CASSEASFREEDLFF. The CDR3 DNA follows: TGTGCCAGCAGTGAAGCGTCTTTCAGGGAGGAGGATCTGTTTTTT. The complete variable domain, with remaining parts taken from reference TRBV2 and TRBJ1-4, reads EPEVTQTPSHQVTQMGQEVILRCVPISNHLYFYWYRQILGQKVEFLVSFYNNEISEKSEIFDDQFSVERPDGSNFTLKIRSTKLEDSAMYFCASSEASFREEDLFFGSGTQLSVL.

This clone appeared a single time. The J gene is TRBJ2-1, the V gene TRBV4-1, with 8 bases fitting TRBD2. CDR1 MGHRA and CDR2 YSYEKL come from the germline V gene. Trimming cost V 0 bases and J 7 bases; bases outside gene matches: 5. The CDR3 spans 15 residues. CDR3 sequence reads: CASSQESGLANEQFF. The CDR3 DNA reads TGCGCCAGCAGCCAAGAATCCGGACTAGCAAATGAGCAGTTCTTC.

The chain recombines TRBV4-1 with TRBJ1-5; possibly TRBD1 for D (6 bases). The germline V gene encodes CDR1 MGHRA and CDR2 YSYEKL. Trimming removed 5 bases at V and 4 bases at J, with 21 bases between. This CDR3 region has 17 residues. CDR3 residues: CASSALPTGRQNQPQHF. The CDR3 DNA reads as TGCGCCAGCAGCGCCCTCCCTACAGGGAGGCAAAATCAGCCCCAGCATTTT.

The chain combines TRBV6-2 or TRBV6-3 with TRBJ1-5; possible D gene TRBD1, 5 bases. V gave up 2 bases and J gave up 1 base, with 6 bases separating them. Germline V CDR1 and CDR2: MNHEY, SVGEGT. The CDR3 covers 14 residues. CDR3 region: CASSYRDSNQPQHF. Written as DNA, the CDR3 is TGTGCCAGCAGTTACCGGGACAGCAATCAGCCCCAGCATTTT.

The rearrangement links TRBV27 to TRBJ1-3, with unresolved D. With 6 bases removed from V and 3 bases from J, the gap between germline ends came to 12 bases. The V gene's germline CDR1 is MNHEY and CDR2 SMNVEV (reference sequence). This CDR3 has 14 residues. CDR3 protein: CASSLEAFGNTIYF. CDR3 DNA: TGTGCCAGCAGCCTTGAGGCTTTTGGAAACACCATATATTTT.

This rearrangement joins TRBV7-9 to TRBJ1-1; D perhaps matches TRBD1 (5 bases). The CDR3 runs 13 residues. Germline V gives CDR1 SEHNR, CDR2 FQNEAQ (reference sequence). V lost 1 base and J lost 6, with 9 bases in between. The CDR3, as DNA: TGTGCCAGCAGCTTAGGTGAGGGGTCTGAAGCTTTCTTT. Encoded protein: CASSLGEGSEAFF.

The chain carries TRBV28 and TRBJ2-5; D is undetermined. The germline V gene encodes CDR1 MDHEN and CDR2 SYDVKM. The CDR3 length is 11 residues. With 1 base removed from V and 7 bases from J, the gap between germline ends came to 4 bases. This CDR3 is CASSLSRTQYF. The CDR3 DNA follows: TGTGCCAGCAGTTTATCCCGGACCCAGTACTTC.

CDR3 DNA sequence: TGTGCCACCAGTGACCGAGGACAGGGGGGTGAAAAACTGTTTTTT. As protein: CATSDRGQGGEKLFF. V and J are TRBV24-1 and TRBJ1-4; 10 nucleotides match TRBD1. This CDR3 comprises 15 residues. Germline lookup yields CDR1 KGHDR and CDR2 SFDVKD. V trimming: 4 bases; J trimming: 7 bases; junction bases outside the gene matches: 5.

This clone was counted a single time. The chain carries TRBV19 and TRBJ1-6, with 9 bases that match TRBD1. CDR1 is LNHDA and CDR2 is SQIVND in the germline V gene (reference sequence). The trim removed 6 bases at V and 7 bases at J, leaving 7 bases unmatched. The CDR3 contains 15 residues. DNA of the CDR3: TGTGCCAGTAGGGACACAGGGGGCGCGAATTCACCCCTCCACTTT. Translated: CASRDTGGANSPLHF.

The chain employs TRBV19 and TRBJ2-3; the D gene is possibly TRBD1 (6 bases). The CDR3 is 12 residues long. Trimming left V 6 bases short and J 6 bases short, with 10 bases between. CDR1 is LNHDA and CDR2 is SQIVND in the germline V gene (reference sequence). The CDR3 region is CASRNRVDTQYF. The CDR3 DNA reads TGTGCCAGTAGAAACAGGGTTGATACGCAGTATTTT. Full variable domain (outside the CDR3, taken from reference TRBV19 and TRBJ2-3): DGGITQSPKYLFRKEGQNVTLSCEQNLNHDAMYWYRQDPGQGLRLIYYSQIVNDFQKGDIAEGYSVSREKKESFPLTVTSAQKNPTAFYLCASRNRVDTQYFGPGTRLTVL.